The 6 T cell receptor beta chains in this list originate from one sample, sequenced in a study of T cell responses to AZD1222 COVID-19 vaccine (dated by TCRdb to the early 2020s). In the paper's terms, the time point label means: about 28 days (+/-7) after the second vaccine dose. Preparation of the library involved the immunoSEQ multiplex PCR assay. Drawn from immuneACCESS, this table holds only the in-frame rearrangements with V and J called that TCRdb kept. Clones are partly lost; checked studies trace under half to an unresolved V gene and leave the rest unexplained. The sample has 150,000 to 200,000 clones on record, around 90% of them singletons. The top ten constitute roughly 0.98% of the sample. The material sequenced was peripheral blood, taken 28 days after the second AZD1222 dose. The source is an adult who received the AZD1222 COVID-19 vaccine.

V and J are TRBV9 and TRBJ2-1; D is undetermined. The CDR3 covers 15 residues. Germline CDR1 SGDLS, CDR2 YYNGEE. Trimming cost V 1 base and J 8 bases, with 16 bases left between them. Written as DNA, the CDR3 is TGTGCCAGCAGCGTACTTGGGGTACGTGGGGATGAGCAGTTCTTC. Translating gives CASSVLGVRGDEQFF.

This chain links TRBV19 with TRBJ1-5, with D unresolved. The germline V gene encodes CDR1 LNHDA and CDR2 SQIVND (reference sequence). With 0 bases removed from V and 0 bases from J, the gap between germline ends came to 9 bases. The CDR3 runs to 16 residues. The CDR3, as DNA: TGTGCCAGTAGTATAGATATCTCGCATAGCAATCAGCCCCAGCATTTT. This translates into CASSIDISHSNQPQHF.

The chain employs TRBV7-9 and TRBJ2-1; a weak D match, TRBD2 (5 bases). The CDR3 runs to 18 residues. Trimming stripped 3 bases from V and 2 bases from J, with 20 bases between. CDR1 is SEHNR and CDR2 is FQNEAQ in the germline V gene (reference sequence). The CDR3 bases are TGTGCCAGCAGCTTTCCTGCCCTGACTAAACCCACCTACAATGAGCAGTTCTTC. This gives the protein CASSFPALTKPTYNEQFF.

The chain has TRBV18 and TRBJ1-5, with TRBD1 as a possible D gene (6 bases). From germline, CDR1 is KGHSH and CDR2 LQKENI. The CDR3 is 15 residues long. V lost 2 bases, J lost 4 bases, and 12 bases lay in between. The CDR3: CASSPGGQGNQPQHF. CDR3 sequence (DNA): TGTGCCAGCTCACCAGGGGGGCAGGGTAATCAGCCCCAGCATTTT.

This chain links TRBV9 with TRBJ2-7; D may be TRBD1 (5 bases). Between the trimmed V and J ends, which lost 0 bases and 0 bases, there was a span of 13 bases. This CDR3 is 16 amino acids long. From germline, CDR1 is SGDLS and CDR2 YYNGEE. The CDR3 reads CASSVASETGSYEQYF. The CDR3 bases are TGTGCCAGCAGCGTAGCTAGTGAAACAGGCTCCTACGAGCAGTACTTC.

The chain carries TRBV5-6 and TRBJ1-2; D perhaps matches TRBD1 (5 bases). Germline CDR1 SGHDT, CDR2 YYEEEE. V lost 1 base, J lost 6 bases, and 7 bases lay in between. The CDR3 has 12 residues. CDR3 sequence (DNA): TGTGCCAGCAGCTTGAGGGGTGATGGCTACACCTTC. It encodes CASSLRGDGYTF.